The present T cell receptor beta chain was sequenced within a study of T-cell reconstitution after alpha-beta-depleted transplantation in children. Study-wide findings and caveats: Diversity and T-cell counts at one year after transplant derived mostly from new T cells. After transplant, high TCRbeta diversity at day 60 in some patients arose from surviving recipient T cells and thymic progenitors. Approximately two months post-transplant, alpha-beta T cells reportedly originated from several hundred expanded graft clones.

CDR3 length: 8 amino acids. Looked up from germline, CDR1 is SEHNR and CDR2 is FQNEAQ (reference sequence). This clonotype occurred a few times. As yet, its antigen is unknown. Unique molecular identifiers tagged the TCRbeta library. TCRdb analysed the PCR reads with MiXCR anew, one entry per CDR3 protein. The table records 200,000 to 250,000 distinct CDR3 sequences, approximately 8% of them present only once. This sequence was found in a male patient aged 2-10 years who had a stem cell transplant for acute myeloid leukemia, so the T cells may come from the graft donor. The chain employs TRBV7-9 and TRBJ2-7; no clear D. This specimen consisted of PBMCs, mostly from graft donor cells, obtained 360 days after TCRalphabeta/CD19-depleted stem cell transplant. The CDR3 DNA is TGTGCCAGCAGCTTAGCCCCAGTC. Translated, it gives CASSLAPV.